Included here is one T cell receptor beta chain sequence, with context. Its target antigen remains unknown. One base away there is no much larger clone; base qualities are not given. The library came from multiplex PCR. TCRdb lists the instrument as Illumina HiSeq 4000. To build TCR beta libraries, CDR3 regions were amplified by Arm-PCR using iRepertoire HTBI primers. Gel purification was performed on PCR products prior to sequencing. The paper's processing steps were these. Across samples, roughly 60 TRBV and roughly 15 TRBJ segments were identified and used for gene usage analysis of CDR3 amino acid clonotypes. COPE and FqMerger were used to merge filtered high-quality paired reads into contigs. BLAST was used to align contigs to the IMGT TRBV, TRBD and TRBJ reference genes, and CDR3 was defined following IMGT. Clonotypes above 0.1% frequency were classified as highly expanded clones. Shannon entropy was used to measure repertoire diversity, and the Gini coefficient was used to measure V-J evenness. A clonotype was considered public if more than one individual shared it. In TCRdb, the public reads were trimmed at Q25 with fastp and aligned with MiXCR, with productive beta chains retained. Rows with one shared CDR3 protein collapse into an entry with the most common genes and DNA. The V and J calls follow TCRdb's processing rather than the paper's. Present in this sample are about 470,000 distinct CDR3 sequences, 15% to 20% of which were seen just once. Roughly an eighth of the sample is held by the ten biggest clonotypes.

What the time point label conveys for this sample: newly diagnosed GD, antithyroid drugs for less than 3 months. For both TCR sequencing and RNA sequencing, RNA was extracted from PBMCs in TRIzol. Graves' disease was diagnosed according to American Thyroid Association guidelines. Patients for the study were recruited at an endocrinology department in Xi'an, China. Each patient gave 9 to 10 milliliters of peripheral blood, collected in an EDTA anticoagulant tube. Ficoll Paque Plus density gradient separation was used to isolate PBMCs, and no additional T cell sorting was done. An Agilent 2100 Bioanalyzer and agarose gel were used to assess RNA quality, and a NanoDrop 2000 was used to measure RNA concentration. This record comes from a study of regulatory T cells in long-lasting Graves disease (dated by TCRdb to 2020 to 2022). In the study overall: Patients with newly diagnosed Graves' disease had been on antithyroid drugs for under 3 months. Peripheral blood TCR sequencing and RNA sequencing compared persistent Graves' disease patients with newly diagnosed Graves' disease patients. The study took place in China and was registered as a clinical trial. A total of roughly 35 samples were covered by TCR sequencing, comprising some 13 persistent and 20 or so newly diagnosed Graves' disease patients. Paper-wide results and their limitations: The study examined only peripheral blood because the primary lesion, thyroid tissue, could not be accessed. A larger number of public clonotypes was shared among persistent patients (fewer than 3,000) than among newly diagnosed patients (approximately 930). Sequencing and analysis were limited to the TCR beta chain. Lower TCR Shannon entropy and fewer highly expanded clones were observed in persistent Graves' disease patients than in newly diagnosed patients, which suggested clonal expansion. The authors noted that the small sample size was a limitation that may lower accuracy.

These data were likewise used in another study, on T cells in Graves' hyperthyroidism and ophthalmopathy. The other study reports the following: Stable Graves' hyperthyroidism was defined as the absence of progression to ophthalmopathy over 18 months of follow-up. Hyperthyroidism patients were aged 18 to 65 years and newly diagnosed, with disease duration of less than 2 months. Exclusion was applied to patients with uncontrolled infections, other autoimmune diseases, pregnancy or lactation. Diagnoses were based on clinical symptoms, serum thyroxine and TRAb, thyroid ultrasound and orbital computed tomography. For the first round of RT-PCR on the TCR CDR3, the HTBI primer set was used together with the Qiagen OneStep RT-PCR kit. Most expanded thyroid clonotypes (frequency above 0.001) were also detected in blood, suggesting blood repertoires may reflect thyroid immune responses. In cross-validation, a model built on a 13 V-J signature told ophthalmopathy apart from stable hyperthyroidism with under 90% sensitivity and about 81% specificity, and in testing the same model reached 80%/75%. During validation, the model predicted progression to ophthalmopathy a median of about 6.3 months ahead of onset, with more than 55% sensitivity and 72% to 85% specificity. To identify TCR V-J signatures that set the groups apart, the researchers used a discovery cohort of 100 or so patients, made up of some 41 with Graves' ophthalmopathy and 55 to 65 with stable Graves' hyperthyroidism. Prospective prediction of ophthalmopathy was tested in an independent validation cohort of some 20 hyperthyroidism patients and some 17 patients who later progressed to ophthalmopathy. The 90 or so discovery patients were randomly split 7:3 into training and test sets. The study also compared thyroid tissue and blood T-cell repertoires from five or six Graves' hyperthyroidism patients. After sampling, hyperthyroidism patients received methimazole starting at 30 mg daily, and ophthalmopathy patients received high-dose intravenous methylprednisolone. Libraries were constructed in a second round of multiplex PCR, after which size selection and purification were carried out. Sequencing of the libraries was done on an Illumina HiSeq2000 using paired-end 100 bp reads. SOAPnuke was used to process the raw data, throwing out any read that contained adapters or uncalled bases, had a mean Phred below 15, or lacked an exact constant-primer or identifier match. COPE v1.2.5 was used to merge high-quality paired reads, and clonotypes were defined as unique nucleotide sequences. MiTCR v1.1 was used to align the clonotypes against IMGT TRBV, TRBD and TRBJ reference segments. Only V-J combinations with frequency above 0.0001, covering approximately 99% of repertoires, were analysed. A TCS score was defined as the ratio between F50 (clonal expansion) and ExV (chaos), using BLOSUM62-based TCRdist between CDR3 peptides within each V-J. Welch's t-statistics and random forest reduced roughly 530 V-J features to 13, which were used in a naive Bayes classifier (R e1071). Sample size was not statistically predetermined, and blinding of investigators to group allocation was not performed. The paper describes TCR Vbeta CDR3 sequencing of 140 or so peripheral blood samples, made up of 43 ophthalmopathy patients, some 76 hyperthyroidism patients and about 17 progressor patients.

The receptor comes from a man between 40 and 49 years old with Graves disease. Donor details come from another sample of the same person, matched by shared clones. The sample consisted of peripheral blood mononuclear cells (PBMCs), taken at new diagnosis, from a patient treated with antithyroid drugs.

The sequence in DNA is TGTGCCAGCAGATCCACAGGGTTTGTTTATGGCTACACCTTC. Translated, this gives CASRSTGFVYGYTF. The chain is encoded by TRBV28 joined to TRBJ1-2; TRBD1 is a weak D gene call, 6 bases matching. CDR1 MDHEN and CDR2 SYDVKM are derived from the germline V gene. V is pared back by 6 bases and J by 5 bases, with 16 bases lying between the germline termini. Its CDR3 holds 14 amino acids, cysteine through phenylalanine. Solely the CDR3 DNA is kept, with 42 bases framed from the first base.